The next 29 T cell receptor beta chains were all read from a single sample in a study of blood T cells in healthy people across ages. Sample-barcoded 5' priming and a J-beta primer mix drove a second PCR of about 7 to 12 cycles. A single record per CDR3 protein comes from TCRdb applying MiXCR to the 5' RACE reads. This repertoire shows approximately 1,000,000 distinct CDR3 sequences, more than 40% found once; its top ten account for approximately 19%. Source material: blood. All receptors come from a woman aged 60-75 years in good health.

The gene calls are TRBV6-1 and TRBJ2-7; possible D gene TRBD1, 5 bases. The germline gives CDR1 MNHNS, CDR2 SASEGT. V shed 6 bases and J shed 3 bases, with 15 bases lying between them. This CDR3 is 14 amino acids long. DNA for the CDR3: TGTGCCAGCAGGGAACAGGCTTTTTTCTACGAGCAGTACTTC. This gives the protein CASREQAFFYEQYF.

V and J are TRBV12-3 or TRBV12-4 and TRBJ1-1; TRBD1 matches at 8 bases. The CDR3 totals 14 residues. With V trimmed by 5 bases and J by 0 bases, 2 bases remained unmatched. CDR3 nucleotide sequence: TGTGCCAGCAGTCGCAGGGGGCTGAACACTGAAGCTTTCTTT. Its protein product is CASSRRGLNTEAFF.

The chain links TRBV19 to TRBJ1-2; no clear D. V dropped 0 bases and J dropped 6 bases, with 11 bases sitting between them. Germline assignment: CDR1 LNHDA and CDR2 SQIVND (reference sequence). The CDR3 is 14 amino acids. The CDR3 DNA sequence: TGTGCCAGTAGTATAGACACCCGACCCAATGGCTACACCTTC. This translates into CASSIDTRPNGYTF.

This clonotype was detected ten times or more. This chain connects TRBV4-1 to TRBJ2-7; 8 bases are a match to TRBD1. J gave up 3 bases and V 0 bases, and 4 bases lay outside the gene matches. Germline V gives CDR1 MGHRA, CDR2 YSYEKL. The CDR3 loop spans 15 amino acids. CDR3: CASSQERQGIYEQYF. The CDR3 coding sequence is TGCGCCAGCAGCCAAGAACGACAGGGGATCTACGAGCAGTACTTC.

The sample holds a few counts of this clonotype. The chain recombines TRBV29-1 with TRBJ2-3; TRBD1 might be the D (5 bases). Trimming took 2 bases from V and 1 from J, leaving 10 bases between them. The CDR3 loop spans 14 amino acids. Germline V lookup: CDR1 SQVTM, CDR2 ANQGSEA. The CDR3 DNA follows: TGCAGCGTTGAACTGGGGCAGGGCACAGATACGCAGTATTTT. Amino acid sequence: CSVELGQGTDTQYF.

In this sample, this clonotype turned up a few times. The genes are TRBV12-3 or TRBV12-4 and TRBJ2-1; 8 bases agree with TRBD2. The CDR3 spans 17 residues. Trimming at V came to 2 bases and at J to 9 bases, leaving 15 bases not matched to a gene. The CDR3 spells CASSLRSGSLSNVEQFF. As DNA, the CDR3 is TGTGCCAGCAGTTTACGGAGCGGGAGTTTATCCAATGTTGAGCAGTTCTTC.

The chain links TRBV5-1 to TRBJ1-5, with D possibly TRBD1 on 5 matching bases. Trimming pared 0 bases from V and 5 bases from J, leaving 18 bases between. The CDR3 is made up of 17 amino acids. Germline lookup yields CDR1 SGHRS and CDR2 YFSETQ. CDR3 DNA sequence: TGCGCCAGCAGCTTGGAATGGACCCCTGGGGGACATCAGCCCCAGCATTTT. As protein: CASSLEWTPGGHQPQHF. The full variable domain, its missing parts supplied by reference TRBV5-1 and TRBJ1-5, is KAGVTQTPRYLIKTRGQQVTLSCSPISGHRSVSWYQQTPGQGLQFLFEYFSETQRNKGNFPGRFSGRQFSNSRSEMNVSTLELGDSALYLCASSLEWTPGGHQPQHFGDGTRLSIL.

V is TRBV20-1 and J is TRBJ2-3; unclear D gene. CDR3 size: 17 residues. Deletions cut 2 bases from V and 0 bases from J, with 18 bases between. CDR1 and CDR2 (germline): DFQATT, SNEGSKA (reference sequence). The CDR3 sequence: CSARRRIGSTSTDTQYF. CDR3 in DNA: TGCAGTGCTAGAAGGCGGATAGGATCTACTAGCACAGATACGCAGTATTTT.

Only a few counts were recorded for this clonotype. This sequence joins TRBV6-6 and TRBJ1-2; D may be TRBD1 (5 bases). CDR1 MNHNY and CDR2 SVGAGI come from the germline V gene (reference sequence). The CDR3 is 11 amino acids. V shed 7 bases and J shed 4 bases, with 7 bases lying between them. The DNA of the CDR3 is TGTGCCAGCAATGGGGGCTATGGCTACACCTTC. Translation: CASNGGYGYTF.

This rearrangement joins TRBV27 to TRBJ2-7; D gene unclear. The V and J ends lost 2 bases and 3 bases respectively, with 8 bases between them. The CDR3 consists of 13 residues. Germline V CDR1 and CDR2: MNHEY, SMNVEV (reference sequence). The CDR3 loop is CASSLEHGYEQYF. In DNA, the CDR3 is TGTGCCAGCAGTTTAGAGCACGGCTACGAGCAGTACTTC.

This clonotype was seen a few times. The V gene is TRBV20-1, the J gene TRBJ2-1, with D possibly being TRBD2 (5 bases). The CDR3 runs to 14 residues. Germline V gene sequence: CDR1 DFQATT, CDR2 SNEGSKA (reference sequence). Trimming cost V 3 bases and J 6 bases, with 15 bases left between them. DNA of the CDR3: TGCAGTGCTAGTACCCTAGGACTTTCCAATGAGCAGTTCTTC. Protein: CSASTLGLSNEQFF.

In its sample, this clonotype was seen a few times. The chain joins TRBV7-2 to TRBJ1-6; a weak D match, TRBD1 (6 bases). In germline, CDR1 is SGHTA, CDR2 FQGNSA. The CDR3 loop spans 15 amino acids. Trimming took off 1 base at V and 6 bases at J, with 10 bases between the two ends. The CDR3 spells CASSLVSGANSPLHF. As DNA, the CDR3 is TGTGCCAGCAGCTTAGTGTCAGGGGCTAATTCACCCCTCCACTTT.

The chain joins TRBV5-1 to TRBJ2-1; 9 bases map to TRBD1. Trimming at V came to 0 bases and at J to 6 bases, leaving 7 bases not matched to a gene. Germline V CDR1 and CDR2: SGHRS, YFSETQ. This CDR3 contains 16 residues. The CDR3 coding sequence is TGCGCCAGCAGCTTGGCTCGGGACAGGGTTCCCAATGAGCAGTTCTTC. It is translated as CASSLARDRVPNEQFF.

CDR3: CATSDDRGYEQYF. Written as DNA, the CDR3 is TGTGCCACCAGTGACGACAGGGGCTATGAGCAGTACTTC. The V call is TRBV24-1, the J call TRBJ2-7; TRBD1 matches at 8 bases. The CDR3 loop spans 13 amino acids. V shed 4 bases, J shed 7 bases, and the junction held 5 bases outside the gene matches. Looked up from germline, CDR1 is KGHDR and CDR2 is SFDVKD.

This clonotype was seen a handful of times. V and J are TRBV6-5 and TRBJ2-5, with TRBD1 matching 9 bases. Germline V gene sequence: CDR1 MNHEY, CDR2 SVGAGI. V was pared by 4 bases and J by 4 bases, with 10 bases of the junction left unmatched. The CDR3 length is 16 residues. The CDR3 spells CASSSTSQGAGETQYF. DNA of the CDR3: TGTGCCAGCAGTTCCACTTCACAGGGGGCTGGAGAGACCCAGTACTTC.

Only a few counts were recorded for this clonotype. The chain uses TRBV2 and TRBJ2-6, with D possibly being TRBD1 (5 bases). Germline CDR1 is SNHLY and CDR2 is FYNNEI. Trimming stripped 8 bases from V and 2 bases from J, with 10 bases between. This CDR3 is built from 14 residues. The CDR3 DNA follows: TGTGCCAGCGGAAGACAGCCTGGGGCCAACGTCCTGACTTTC. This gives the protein CASGRQPGANVLTF.

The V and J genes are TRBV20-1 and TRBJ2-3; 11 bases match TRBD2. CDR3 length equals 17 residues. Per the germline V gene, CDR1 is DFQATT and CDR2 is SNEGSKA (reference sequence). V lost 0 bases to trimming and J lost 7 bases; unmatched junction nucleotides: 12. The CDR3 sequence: CSARDPLSGRAIYTQYF. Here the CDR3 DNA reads TGCAGTGCTAGAGATCCCCTTAGCGGGAGGGCCATATATACGCAGTATTTT.

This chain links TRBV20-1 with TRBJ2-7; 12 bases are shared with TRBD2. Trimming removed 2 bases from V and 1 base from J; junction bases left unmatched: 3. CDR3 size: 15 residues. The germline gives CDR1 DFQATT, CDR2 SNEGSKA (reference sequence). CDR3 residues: CSARSLAGGSYEQYF. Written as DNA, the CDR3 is TGCAGTGCTAGATCCCTAGCGGGAGGGTCCTACGAGCAGTACTTC.

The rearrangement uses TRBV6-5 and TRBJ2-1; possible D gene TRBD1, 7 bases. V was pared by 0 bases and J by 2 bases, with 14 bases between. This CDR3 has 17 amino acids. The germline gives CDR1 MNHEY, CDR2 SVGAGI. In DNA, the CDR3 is TGTGCCAGCAGTTACTCTCCCAGGGGGGTGACCTACAATGAGCAGTTCTTC. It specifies CASSYSPRGVTYNEQFF.

The chain's CDR3 is CASSSLVLSGANVLTF. The CDR3 nucleotides are TGTGCCAGCAGTTCCCTCGTCCTCTCTGGGGCCAACGTCCTGACTTTC. The rearrangement joins TRBV27 to TRBJ2-6, with D unclear. V was clipped by 4 bases and J by 0 bases, with 10 bases between them. The length of the CDR3 is 16 residues. Germline V CDR1 and CDR2: MNHEY, SMNVEV (reference sequence).

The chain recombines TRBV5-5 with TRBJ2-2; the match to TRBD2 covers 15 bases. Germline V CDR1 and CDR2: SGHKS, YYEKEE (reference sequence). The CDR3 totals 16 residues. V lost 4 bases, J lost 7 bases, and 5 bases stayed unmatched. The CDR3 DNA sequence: TGTGCCAGCAGCCCGGGACTAGCGGGAGGAGTCGGGGAGCTGTTTTTT. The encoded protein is CASSPGLAGGVGELFF.

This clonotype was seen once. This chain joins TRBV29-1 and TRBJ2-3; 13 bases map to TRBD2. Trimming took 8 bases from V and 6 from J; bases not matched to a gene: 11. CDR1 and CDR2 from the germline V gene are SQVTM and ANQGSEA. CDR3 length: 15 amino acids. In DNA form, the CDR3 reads TGCAGCACCACCGGGACTAGCGGGGTTCTGGATACGCAGTATTTT. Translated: CSTTGTSGVLDTQYF.

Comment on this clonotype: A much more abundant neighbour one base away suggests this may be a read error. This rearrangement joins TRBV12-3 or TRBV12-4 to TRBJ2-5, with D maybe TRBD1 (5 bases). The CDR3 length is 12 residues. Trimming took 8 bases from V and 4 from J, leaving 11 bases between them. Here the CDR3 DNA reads TGTGCCAGCGGCTTTACAGGAGAGACCCAGTACTTC. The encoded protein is CASGFTGETQYF.

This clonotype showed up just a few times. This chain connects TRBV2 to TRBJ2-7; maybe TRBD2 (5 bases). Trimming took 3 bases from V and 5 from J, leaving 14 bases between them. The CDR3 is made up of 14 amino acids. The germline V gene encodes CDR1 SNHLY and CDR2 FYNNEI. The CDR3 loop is CASSEPAAEDEQYF. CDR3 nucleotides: TGTGCCAGCAGTGAGCCGGCAGCGGAGGACGAGCAGTACTTC.

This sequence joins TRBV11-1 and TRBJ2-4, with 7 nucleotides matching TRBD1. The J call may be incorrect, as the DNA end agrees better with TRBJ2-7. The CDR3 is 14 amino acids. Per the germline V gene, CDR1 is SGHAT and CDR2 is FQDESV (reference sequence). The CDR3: CASSLGTGNDEQYF. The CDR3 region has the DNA TGTGCCAGCAGCTTAGGGACAGGAAACGACGAGCAGTACTTC.

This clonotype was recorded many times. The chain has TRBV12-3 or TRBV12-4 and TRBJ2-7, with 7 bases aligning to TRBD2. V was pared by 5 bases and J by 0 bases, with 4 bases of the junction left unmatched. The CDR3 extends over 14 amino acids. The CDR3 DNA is TGTGCCAGCAGTCGAGCGGGGAGCTCCTACGAGCAGTACTTC. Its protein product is CASSRAGSSYEQYF.

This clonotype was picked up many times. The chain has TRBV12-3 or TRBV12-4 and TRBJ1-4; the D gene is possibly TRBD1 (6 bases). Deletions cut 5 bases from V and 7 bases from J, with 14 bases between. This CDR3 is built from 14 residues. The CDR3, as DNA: TGTGCCAGCAGTCTACAGGGTCGAGGTGAAAAACTGTTTTTT. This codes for CASSLQGRGEKLFF.

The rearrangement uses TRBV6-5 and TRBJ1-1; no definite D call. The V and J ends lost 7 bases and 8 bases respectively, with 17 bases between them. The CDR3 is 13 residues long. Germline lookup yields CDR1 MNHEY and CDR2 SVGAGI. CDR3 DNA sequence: TGTGCCAGCATGAAGAGTCTGCGAACAGAAGCTTTCTTT. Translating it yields CASMKSLRTEAFF.

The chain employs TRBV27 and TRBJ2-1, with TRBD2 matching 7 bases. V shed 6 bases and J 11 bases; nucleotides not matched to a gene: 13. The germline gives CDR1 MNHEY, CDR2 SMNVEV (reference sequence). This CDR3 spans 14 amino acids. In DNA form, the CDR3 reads TGTGCCAGCAGCCCCGAGGGTGGACTAGGAAAGCAGTTCTTC. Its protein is CASSPEGGLGKQFF.